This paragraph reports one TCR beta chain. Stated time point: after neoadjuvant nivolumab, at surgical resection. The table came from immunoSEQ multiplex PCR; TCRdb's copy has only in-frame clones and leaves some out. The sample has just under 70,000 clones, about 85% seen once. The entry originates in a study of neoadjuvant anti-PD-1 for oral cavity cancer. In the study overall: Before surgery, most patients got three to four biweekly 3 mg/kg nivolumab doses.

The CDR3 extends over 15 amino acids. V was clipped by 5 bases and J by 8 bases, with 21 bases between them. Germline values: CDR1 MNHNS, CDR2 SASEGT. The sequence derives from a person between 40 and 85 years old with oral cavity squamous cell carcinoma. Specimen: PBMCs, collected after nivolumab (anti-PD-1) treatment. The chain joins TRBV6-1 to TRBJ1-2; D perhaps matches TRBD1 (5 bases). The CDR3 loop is CASSQPLLRGIGYTF. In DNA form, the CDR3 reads TGTGCCAGCAGTCAACCACTCTTACGGGGCATCGGCTACACCTTC.